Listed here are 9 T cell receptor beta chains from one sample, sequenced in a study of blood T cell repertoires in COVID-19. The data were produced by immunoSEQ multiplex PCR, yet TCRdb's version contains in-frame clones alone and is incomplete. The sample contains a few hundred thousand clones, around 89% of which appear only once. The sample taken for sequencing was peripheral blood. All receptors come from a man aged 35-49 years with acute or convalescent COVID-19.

The CDR3 sequence is CASSPRTSGATASGNTIYF. DNA for the CDR3: TGTGCCAGCTCACCACGAACATCGGGAGCGACGGCCTCTGGAAACACCATATATTTT. The gene calls are TRBV18 and TRBJ1-3; D call uncertain. V was pared by 1 base and J by 0 bases, with 19 bases between. Germline CDR1 reads KGHSH; CDR2 reads LQKENI. The CDR3 extends over 19 amino acids.

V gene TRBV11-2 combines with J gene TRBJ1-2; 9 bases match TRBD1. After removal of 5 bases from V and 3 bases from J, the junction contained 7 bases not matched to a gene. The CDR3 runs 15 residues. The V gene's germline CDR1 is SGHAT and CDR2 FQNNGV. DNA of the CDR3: TGTGCCAGCAGCGGCCACAGGGGGCGCGACTATGGCTACACCTTC. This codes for CASSGHRGRDYGYTF.

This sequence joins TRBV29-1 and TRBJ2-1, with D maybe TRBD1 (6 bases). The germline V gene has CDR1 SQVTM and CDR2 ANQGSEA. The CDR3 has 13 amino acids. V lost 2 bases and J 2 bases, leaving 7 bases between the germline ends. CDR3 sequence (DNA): TGCAGCGTTGAACGGACAGCCTACAATGAGCAGTTCTTC. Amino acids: CSVERTAYNEQFF.

DNA of the CDR3: TGTGCCAGCAGCTTATGGAGGGACAACACTGAAGCTTTCTTT. Translated, it gives CASSLWRDNTEAFF. V usage is TRBV7-2 and J usage is TRBJ1-1, with a tentative D call TRBD1 (5 bases). V was clipped by 2 bases and J by 2 bases, with 9 bases between them. CDR3 size: 14 residues. The germline V gene has CDR1 SGHTA and CDR2 FQGNSA.

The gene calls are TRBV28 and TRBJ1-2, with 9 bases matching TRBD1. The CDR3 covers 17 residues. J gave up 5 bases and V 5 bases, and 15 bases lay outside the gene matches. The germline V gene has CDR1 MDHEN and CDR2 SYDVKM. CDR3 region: CASSLLDLDRGQYGYTF. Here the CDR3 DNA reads TGTGCCAGCAGTCTATTAGATCTGGACAGGGGACAATATGGCTACACCTTC.

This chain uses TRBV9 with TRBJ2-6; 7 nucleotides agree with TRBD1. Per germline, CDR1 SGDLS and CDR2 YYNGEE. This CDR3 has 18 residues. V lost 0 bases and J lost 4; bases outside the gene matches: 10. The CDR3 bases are TGTGCCAGCAGCGTAGGGACACAGGGGTTGTCCGGGGCCAACGTCCTGACTTTC. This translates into CASSVGTQGLSGANVLTF.

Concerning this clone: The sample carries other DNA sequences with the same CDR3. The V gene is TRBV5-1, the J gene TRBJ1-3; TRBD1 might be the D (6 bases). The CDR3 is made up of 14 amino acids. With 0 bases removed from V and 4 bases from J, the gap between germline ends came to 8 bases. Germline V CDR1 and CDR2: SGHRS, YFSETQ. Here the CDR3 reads CASSLDRAGNTIYF. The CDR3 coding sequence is TGCGCCAGCAGCTTGGACAGGGCAGGAAACACCATATATTTT.

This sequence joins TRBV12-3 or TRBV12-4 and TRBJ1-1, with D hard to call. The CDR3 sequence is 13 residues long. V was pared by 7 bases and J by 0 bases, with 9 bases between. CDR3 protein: CASTRAVNTEAFF. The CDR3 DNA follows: TGTGCCAGCACTAGAGCGGTGAACACTGAAGCTTTCTTT.

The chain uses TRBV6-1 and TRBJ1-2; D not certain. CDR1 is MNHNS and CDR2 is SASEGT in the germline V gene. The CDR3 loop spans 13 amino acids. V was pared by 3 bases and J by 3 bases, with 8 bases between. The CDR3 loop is CASSELSDYGYTF. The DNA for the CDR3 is TGTGCCAGCAGTGAGCTTAGTGACTATGGCTACACCTTC.